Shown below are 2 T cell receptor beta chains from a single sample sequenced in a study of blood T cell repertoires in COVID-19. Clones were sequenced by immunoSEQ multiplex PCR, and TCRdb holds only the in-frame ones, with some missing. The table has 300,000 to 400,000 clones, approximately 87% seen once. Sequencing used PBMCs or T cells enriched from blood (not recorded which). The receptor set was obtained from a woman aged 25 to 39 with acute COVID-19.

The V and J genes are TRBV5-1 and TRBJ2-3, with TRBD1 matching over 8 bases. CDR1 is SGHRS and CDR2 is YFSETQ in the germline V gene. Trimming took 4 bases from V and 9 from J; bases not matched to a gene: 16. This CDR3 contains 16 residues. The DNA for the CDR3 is TGCGCCAGCAGCAATAATGTTTTATTCCAGGGGGCGACGCAGTATTTT. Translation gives CASSNNVLFQGATQYF.

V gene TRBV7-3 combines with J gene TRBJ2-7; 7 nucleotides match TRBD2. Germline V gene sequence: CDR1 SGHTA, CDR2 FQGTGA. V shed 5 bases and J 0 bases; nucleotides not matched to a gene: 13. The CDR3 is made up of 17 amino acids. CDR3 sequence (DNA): TGTGCCAGCAGCCCTGGTCGACTAGCCGACAGCTCCTACGAGCAGTACTTC. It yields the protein CASSPGRLADSSYEQYF.